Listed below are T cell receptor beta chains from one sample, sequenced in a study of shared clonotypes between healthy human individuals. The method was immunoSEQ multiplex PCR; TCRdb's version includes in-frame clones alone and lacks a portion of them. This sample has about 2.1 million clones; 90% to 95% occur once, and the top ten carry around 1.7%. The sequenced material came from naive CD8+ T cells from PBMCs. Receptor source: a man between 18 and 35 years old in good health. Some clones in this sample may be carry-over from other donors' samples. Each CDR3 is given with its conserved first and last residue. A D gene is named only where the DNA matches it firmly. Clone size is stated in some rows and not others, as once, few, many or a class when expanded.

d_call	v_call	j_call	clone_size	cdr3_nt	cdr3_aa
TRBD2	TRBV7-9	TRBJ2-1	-	TGTGCCAGCAGCTCCCGGACTAGCGGAGACTACAATGAGCAGTTCTTC	CASSSRTSGDYNEQFF
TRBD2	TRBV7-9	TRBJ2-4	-	TGTGCCAGCAGCCCTATAGCGGGAACAGCCAAAAACATTCAGTACTTC	CASSPIAGTAKNIQYF
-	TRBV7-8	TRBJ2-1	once	TGTGCCAGCAGCCCCCACCCCGGGAGACAGGGATACAATGAGCAGTTCTTC	CASSPHPGRQGYNEQFF
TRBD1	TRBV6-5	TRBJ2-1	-	TGTGCCAGCAGTTCCTTAGGACAGGTCTACAATGAGCAGTTCTTC	CASSSLGQVYNEQFF
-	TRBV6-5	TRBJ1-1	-	TGTGCCAGCAGTTACTCCGGGGGCAACACTGAAGCTTTCTTT	CASSYSGGNTEAFF
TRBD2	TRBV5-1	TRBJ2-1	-	TGCGCCAGCAGCACCACTAGCGGTGTACACAATGAGCAGTTCTTC	CASSTTSGVHNEQFF
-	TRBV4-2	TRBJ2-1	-	TGTGCCAGCAGTCGCCGGACGGAAACCTACAATGAGCAGTTCTTC	CASSRRTETYNEQFF
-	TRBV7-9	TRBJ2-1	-	TGTGCCAGCAGCCAAGGTGCTTTCTCCTACAATGAGCAGTTCTTC	CASSQGAFSYNEQFF
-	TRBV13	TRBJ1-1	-	TGTGCCAGCAGCTTAGGCCGCGCTGAAGCTTTCTTT	CASSLGRAEAFF
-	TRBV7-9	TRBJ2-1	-	TGTGCCAGCAGCTTACTTCTCGGCAATGAGCAGTTCTTC	CASSLLLGNEQFF
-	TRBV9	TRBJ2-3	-	TGTGCCAGCAGCGCCGGCGGAATAGCGCAGTATTTT	CASSAGGIAQYF
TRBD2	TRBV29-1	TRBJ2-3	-	TGCAGCGTTGATGGGGCGGGAGATGGGTGGACAGATACGCAGTATTTT	CSVDGAGDGWTDTQYF
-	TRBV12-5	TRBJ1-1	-	TGTGCTAGTGGTTTGGCCCCTTTTCGTTTCGCTGAAGCTTTCTTT	CASGLAPFRFAEAFF
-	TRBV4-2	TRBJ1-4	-	TGTGCCAGCAGCCAAGGGGGAGGGGAGGATGAAAAACTGTTTTTT	CASSQGGGEDEKLFF